Each of the 28 T cell receptor beta chains below was sequenced from the same sample in a study of cytomegalovirus exposure and HLA in healthy donors. The PCR ran on 60 Vbeta and 13 Jbeta primers. The repertoire was sequenced with immunoSEQ multiplex PCR; TCRdb's copy has only in-frame clones and lacks some. The data contain over 100,000 clones, around 76% of them singletons. The specimen was PBMCs. All receptors come from a male donor in good health and CMV-seronegative.

The genes are TRBV12-5 and TRBJ1-2; maybe TRBD1 (5 bases). The V gene lost 3 bases and the J gene lost 4 bases, with 18 bases spanning the gap. Germline assignment: CDR1 LGHNT and CDR2 FRNRAP. This CDR3 comprises 16 residues. The CDR3 loop reads CASGLETGLSGYGYTF. CDR3 DNA sequence: TGTGCTAGTGGTTTAGAAACAGGCTTATCGGGCTATGGCTACACCTTC.

A few counts support this clone. This sequence joins TRBV6-5 and TRBJ1-1; 10 bases agree with TRBD1. Germline V gene lookup returns CDR1 MNHEY and CDR2 SVGAGI. The CDR3 is 14 residues long. V lost 7 bases to trimming and J lost 1 base; unmatched junction nucleotides: 3. The CDR3: CASTWTGGNTEAFF. DNA for the CDR3: TGTGCCAGCACCTGGACAGGGGGGAACACTGAAGCTTTCTTT.

This chain joins TRBV11-1 and TRBJ2-5; TRBD2 aligns across 7 bases. CDR1 and CDR2 (germline): SGHAT, FQDESV (reference sequence). Trimming at V came to 2 bases and at J to 1 base, leaving 7 bases not matched to a gene. The CDR3 has 16 residues. The CDR3 nucleotides read TGTGCCAGCAGCTTATTTGGTAGCGGGTCCCAAGAGACCCAGTACTTC. As protein: CASSLFGSGSQETQYF. The full variable domain, in which reference TRBV11-1 and TRBJ2-5 provide the parts outside the CDR3, is EAEVAQSPRYKITEKSQAVAFWCDPISGHATLYWYRQILGQGPELLVQFQDESVVDDSQLPKDRFSAERLKGVDSTLKIQPAELGDSAMYLCASSLFGSGSQETQYFGPGTRLLVL.

The genes are TRBV2 and TRBJ2-3; 10 bases agree with TRBD2. Losses at the gene ends were 7 bases for V and 0 bases for J; bases not matched to a gene: 7. Germline loops: CDR1 SNHLY, CDR2 FYNNEI. The CDR3 extends over 16 amino acids. DNA for the CDR3: TGTGCCAGCAACCCCGGACTAGCGGCAAGCACAGATACGCAGTATTTT. It codes for CASNPGLAASTDTQYF.

The chain recombines TRBV9 with TRBJ2-3; 7 nucleotides agree with TRBD1. The V gene end was trimmed by 3 bases and the J gene end by 4 bases; junction bases not matched to a gene: 5. The CDR3 loop spans 14 amino acids. CDR1 and CDR2 (germline): SGDLS, YYNGEE. The CDR3 loop reads CASSGQGISDTQYF. CDR3 DNA: TGTGCCAGCAGCGGACAGGGTATATCAGATACGCAGTATTTT.

V gene TRBV7-9 combines with J gene TRBJ2-4; tentative D call: TRBD2 (6 bases). The CDR3 length is 15 residues. Trimming cost V 2 bases and J 5 bases, with 13 bases left between them. The germline V gene has CDR1 SEHNR and CDR2 FQNEAQ (reference sequence). CDR3 residues: CASSLPGVLQNIQYF. Written as DNA, the CDR3 is TGTGCCAGCAGCTTACCGGGAGTTCTCCAAAACATTCAGTACTTC.

The gene calls are TRBV28 and TRBJ2-7; TRBD1 aligns across 9 bases. Looked up from germline, CDR1 is MDHEN and CDR2 is SYDVKM. The CDR3 sequence is 15 residues long. V lost 5 bases, J lost 5 bases, and 10 bases stayed unmatched. CDR3 DNA sequence: TGTGCCAGCAGTATAACCGGGACAGGGTCCCACGAGCAGTACTTC. Its protein product is CASSITGTGSHEQYF.

The chain is built from TRBV2 and TRBJ1-1; unclear D gene. Trimming removed 6 bases at V and 2 bases at J, with 4 bases between. The CDR3 runs to 11 residues. Per germline, CDR1 SNHLY and CDR2 FYNNEI. The CDR3: CASRTNTEAFF. The CDR3 bases are TGTGCCAGCAGGACTAACACTGAAGCTTTCTTT.

Worth noting for this clone: This sample also contains other DNA sequences that code for the same CDR3. This chain joins TRBV7-2 and TRBJ2-2; D is perhaps TRBD2 (7 bases). Per the germline V gene, CDR1 is SGHTA and CDR2 is FQGNSA. Trimming took off 5 bases at V and 0 bases at J, with 16 bases between the two ends. The CDR3 runs 17 residues. CDR3 sequence (DNA): TGTGCCAGCAGCCCCCGAGGGGGACTATCGAACACCGGGGAGCTGTTTTTT. Translated: CASSPRGGLSNTGELFF.

This chain uses TRBV10-3 with TRBJ2-7; D perhaps matches TRBD1 (5 bases). This CDR3 spans 14 amino acids. Germline V gives CDR1 ENHRY, CDR2 SYGVKD. The ends were cut back, 5 bases at V and 3 bases at J, with 14 bases in the middle. The CDR3 bases are TGTGCCATCAGTTTACAAGGGGCTAACTACGAGCAGTACTTC. This gives the protein CAISLQGANYEQYF.

This sequence joins TRBV5-5 and TRBJ2-7, with D possibly TRBD1 on 6 matching bases. Germline V gene data show CDR1 as SGHKS and CDR2 as YYEKEE (reference sequence). This CDR3 spans 16 amino acids. V lost 4 bases and J lost 0, with 17 bases in between. The CDR3 spells CASSKYTGKSSYEQYF. The CDR3 nucleotides read TGTGCCAGCAGCAAATACACAGGGAAAAGCTCCTACGAGCAGTACTTC.

The CDR3 region has the DNA TGTGCCAGCAGCTTGGCCGAGTTAGCGGGGAGCTATGAGCAGTTCTTC. This codes for CASSLAELAGSYEQFF. The chain uses TRBV5-4 and TRBJ2-1, with 8 bases lining up with TRBD2. Germline assignment: CDR1 SGHNT and CDR2 YYREEE (reference sequence). V shed 0 bases, J shed 8 bases, and the junction held 10 bases outside the gene matches. This CDR3 region has 16 residues.

CDR3 in amino acids: CSVERGRKAEAFF. CDR3 coding DNA: TGCAGCGTTGAAAGGGGGCGGAAAGCTGAAGCTTTCTTT. The genes are TRBV29-1 and TRBJ1-1; 7 bases are a match to TRBD1. Germline values: CDR1 SQVTM, CDR2 ANQGSEA. This CDR3 has 13 residues. Germline trimming cut 2 bases from V and 6 bases from J; bases unmatched to any gene: 6. The complete variable domain, with remaining parts taken from reference TRBV29-1 and TRBJ1-1, reads SAVISQKPSRDICQRGTSLTIQCQVDSQVTMMFWYRQQPGQSLTLIATANQGSEATYESGFVIDKFPISRPNLTFSTLTVSNMSPEDSSIYLCSVERGRKAEAFFGQGTRLTVV.

The chain employs TRBV9 and TRBJ2-1, with D possibly being TRBD1 (6 bases). CDR1 SGDLS and CDR2 YYNGEE come from the germline V gene. Trimming cost V 4 bases and J 2 bases, with 16 bases left between them. The CDR3 contains 16 residues. This chain's CDR3 is CASSPQGIMAYNEQFF. CDR3 nucleotides: TGTGCCAGCAGCCCCCAGGGGATTATGGCCTACAATGAGCAGTTCTTC. Full variable domain (remainder filled in from reference TRBV9 and TRBJ2-1): DSGVTQTPKHLITATGQRVTLRCSPRSGDLSVYWYQQSLDQGLQFLIQYYNGEERAKGNILERFSAQQFPDLHSELNLSSLELGDSALYFCASSPQGIMAYNEQFFGPGTRLTVL.

J is TRBJ2-1 and V is TRBV7-9, with TRBD2 matching over 9 bases. Per the germline V gene, CDR1 is SEHNR and CDR2 is FQNEAQ (reference sequence). This CDR3 contains 15 residues. J lost 6 bases, V lost 2 bases, and 5 bases had no gene match. In nucleotides, the CDR3 is TGTGCCAGCAGCTTAACCCTAGCGGGGTCCAATGAGCAGTTCTTC. It yields the protein CASSLTLAGSNEQFF.

The chain uses TRBV5-1 and TRBJ1-1; tentative D call: TRBD1 (6 bases). The CDR3 is made up of 17 amino acids. CDR1 SGHRS and CDR2 YFSETQ come from the germline V gene. The ends were cut back, 4 bases at V and 6 bases at J, with 25 bases in the middle. This chain's CDR3 is CASSPNVGRGGVAEAFF. Written as DNA, the CDR3 is TGCGCCAGCAGCCCGAATGTTGGTAGAGGGGGAGTGGCTGAAGCTTTCTTT.

The table lists this clone with a few counts. The chain links TRBV28 to TRBJ2-1; D is uncertain. This CDR3 has 12 amino acids. Looked up from germline, CDR1 is MDHEN and CDR2 is SYDVKM. Trimming stripped 1 base from V and 7 bases from J, with 5 bases between. CDR3 region: CASSLYLNEQFF. CDR3 nucleotide sequence: TGTGCCAGCAGTTTATACTTGAATGAGCAGTTCTTC.

This clone was counted a few times. The chain links TRBV6-5 to TRBJ1-3, with D tentatively TRBD1 (6 bases). This CDR3 region has 15 residues. Deletions cut 2 bases from V and 3 bases from J, with 11 bases between. Germline-derived CDR1 and CDR2 are MNHEY and SVGAGI. Here the CDR3 reads CASSYGRGFGNTIYF. The DNA for the CDR3 is TGTGCCAGCAGTTACGGAAGGGGGTTTGGAAACACCATATATTTT.

The chain joins TRBV5-4 to TRBJ2-4; 13 positions agree with TRBD2. The CDR3 has 17 residues. Trimming cost V 4 bases and J 7 bases; bases outside gene matches: 11. CDR1 and CDR2 (germline): SGHNT, YYREEE (reference sequence). The CDR3 protein is CASSSKGLAGERNIQYF. The CDR3 DNA reads TGTGCCAGCAGCAGCAAAGGACTAGCGGGAGAGAGGAACATTCAGTACTTC.

The chain carries TRBV10-3 and TRBJ2-4; 12 bases fit TRBD2. In germline, CDR1 is ENHRY, CDR2 SYGVKD. CDR3 length: 16 amino acids. V lost 6 bases, J lost 9 bases, and 12 bases stayed unmatched. The CDR3 DNA reads as TGTGCCATCAGCGCCGGACTAGCGGGAAAGTATTGCATTCAGTACTTC. It encodes CAISAGLAGKYCIQYF.

The CDR3 spells CAWSVQGAQPQHF. CDR3 coding DNA: TGTGCCTGGAGTGTCCAGGGGGCGCAGCCCCAGCATTTT. The chain joins TRBV30 to TRBJ1-5, with 8 positions matching TRBD1. V lost 0 bases and J lost 7; bases outside the gene matches: 2. Germline CDR1 reads GTSNPN; CDR2 reads SVGIG (reference sequence). There are 13 residues in the CDR3. Supplemented by reference TRBV30 and TRBJ1-5, the full variable domain reads SQTIHQWPATLVQPVGSPLSLECTVEGTSNPNLYWYRQAAGRGLQLLFYSVGIGQISSEVPQNLSASRPQDRQFILSSKKLLLSDSGFYLCAWSVQGAQPQHFGDGTRLSIL.

The rearrangement uses TRBV7-3 and TRBJ1-2, with D perhaps TRBD1 (5 bases). CDR3 length equals 18 residues. Germline V CDR1 and CDR2: SGHTA, FQGTGA. The V end was cut by 1 base, the J end by 11 bases, with 29 bases between. CDR3 bases: TGTGCCAGCAGCTTAAATAGACAGCCCGCCCTAATCGGCGAAGAGTACACCTTC. It specifies CASSLNRQPALIGEEYTF.

The chain employs TRBV19 and TRBJ2-2, with D possibly TRBD1 on 6 matching bases. V lost 8 bases to trimming and J lost 8 bases, with 9 bases between them. The length of the CDR3 is 11 residues. From germline, CDR1 is LNHDA and CDR2 SQIVND (reference sequence). CDR3 in amino acids: CASLGTGELFF. The CDR3 nucleotides are TGTGCCAGTCTGGGGACAGGGGAGCTGTTTTTT. The full variable domain, rest sourced from reference TRBV19 and TRBJ2-2, is DGGITQSPKYLFRKEGQNVTLSCEQNLNHDAMYWYRQDPGQGLRLIYYSQIVNDFQKGDIAEGYSVSREKKESFPLTVTSAQKNPTAFYLCASLGTGELFFGEGSRLTVL.

The chain has TRBV2 and TRBJ1-5; D is uncertain. With 4 bases removed from V and 0 bases from J, the gap between germline ends came to 10 bases. This CDR3 region has 15 residues. Germline CDR1 and CDR2: SNHLY and FYNNEI. CDR3 in amino acids: CASSGAFDSNQPQHF. DNA of the CDR3: TGTGCCAGCAGTGGGGCCTTTGATAGCAATCAGCCCCAGCATTTT.

This sequence joins TRBV28 and TRBJ2-1; possibly TRBD2 for D (5 bases). The V gene lost 2 bases and the J gene lost 9 bases, with 14 bases spanning the gap. Germline V gives CDR1 MDHEN, CDR2 SYDVKM. This CDR3 region has 14 residues. For the CDR3, the DNA is TGTGCCAGCAGTTTACCGGGCCTAGCAGGTGAGCAGTTCTTC. Translation: CASSLPGLAGEQFF.

This chain uses TRBV4-3 with TRBJ2-7; possible D gene TRBD1, 6 bases. The germline CDR1 and CDR2 sequences are LGHNA and YSLEER. This CDR3 is 15 amino acids long. With 4 bases removed from V and 2 bases from J, the gap between germline ends came to 15 bases. The chain's CDR3 is CASSPGAGLAYEQYF. As DNA, the CDR3 is TGCGCCAGCAGCCCAGGGGCGGGCCTCGCCTACGAGCAGTACTTC.

The count of this clone is one. The sample has other DNA sequences that encode this CDR3 too. The rearrangement joins TRBV10-3 to TRBJ1-1; TRBD1 aligns across 8 bases. The length of the CDR3 is 15 residues. With 4 bases clipped from V and 0 bases from J, the junction kept 4 bases outside the gene matches. Germline CDR1 and CDR2: ENHRY and SYGVKD. The CDR3 DNA reads as TGTGCCATCAGTGGTGACAGGGGTTTGAACACTGAAGCTTTCTTT. It translates to CAISGDRGLNTEAFF.

CDR3 region: CASSLGPSGGYTF. In DNA, the CDR3 is TGCGCCAGCAGCTTGGGGCCCTCGGGTGGCTACACCTTC. V gene TRBV5-1 combines with J gene TRBJ1-2; D not certain. V was trimmed by 0 bases and J by 7 bases, leaving 10 bases between them. The CDR3 covers 13 residues. CDR1 and CDR2 (germline): SGHRS, YFSETQ.